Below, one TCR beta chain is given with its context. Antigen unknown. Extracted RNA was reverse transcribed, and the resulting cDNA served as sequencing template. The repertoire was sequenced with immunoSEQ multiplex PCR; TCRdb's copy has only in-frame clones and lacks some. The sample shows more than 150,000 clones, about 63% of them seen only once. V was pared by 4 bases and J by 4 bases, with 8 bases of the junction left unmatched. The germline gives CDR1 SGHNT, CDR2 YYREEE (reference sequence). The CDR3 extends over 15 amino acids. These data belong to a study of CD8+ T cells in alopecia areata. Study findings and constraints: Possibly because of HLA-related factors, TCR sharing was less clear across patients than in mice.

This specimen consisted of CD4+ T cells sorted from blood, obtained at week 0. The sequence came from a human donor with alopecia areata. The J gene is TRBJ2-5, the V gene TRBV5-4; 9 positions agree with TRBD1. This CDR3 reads CASSHKQGAGETQYF. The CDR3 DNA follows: TGTGCCAGCAGCCATAAACAGGGGGCGGGAGAGACCCAGTACTTC.